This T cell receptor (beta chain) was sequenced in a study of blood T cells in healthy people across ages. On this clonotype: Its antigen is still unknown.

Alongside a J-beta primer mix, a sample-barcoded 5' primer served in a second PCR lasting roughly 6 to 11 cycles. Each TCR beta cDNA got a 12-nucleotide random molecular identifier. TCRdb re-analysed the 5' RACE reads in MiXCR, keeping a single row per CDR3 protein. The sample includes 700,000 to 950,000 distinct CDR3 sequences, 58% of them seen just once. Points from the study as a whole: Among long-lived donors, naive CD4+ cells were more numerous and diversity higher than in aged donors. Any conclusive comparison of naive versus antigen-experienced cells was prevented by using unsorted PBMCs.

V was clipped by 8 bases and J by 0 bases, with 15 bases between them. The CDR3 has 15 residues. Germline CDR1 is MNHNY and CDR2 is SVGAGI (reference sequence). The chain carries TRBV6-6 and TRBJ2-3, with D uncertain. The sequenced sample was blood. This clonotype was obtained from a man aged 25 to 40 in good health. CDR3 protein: CASGERVASTDTQYF. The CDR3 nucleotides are TGTGCCAGCGGGGAACGGGTAGCTAGCACAGATACGCAGTATTTT.